The 27 T cell receptor beta chains below were found in one sample sequenced in a study of vaccination and CD4 T cells after COVID-19. Their antigens remain unidentified. Oncomine TCR Beta short-read sequencing was applied to DNA from cultured CD4+ T cells. TCRdb ran MiXCR on the PCR reads and lists one entry per CDR3 protein. The sample carries about 10,000 distinct CDR3 sequences, roughly two thirds recorded once. Treatment given: roughly ten-day PBMC culture with coronavirus spike peptide pools or control peptides (ViraFEST assay). The sequenced sample consisted of CD4+ T cells from blood, cultured in vitro. These receptor sequences come from a human donor who had recovered from COVID-19.

The V and J genes are TRBV4-2 and TRBJ2-1; D may correspond to TRBD1 or TRBD2 (5 bases each). V lost 0 bases and J 1 base, leaving 10 bases between the germline ends. Germline CDR1 is LGHNA and CDR2 is YNFKEQ. This CDR3 is built from 16 residues. The CDR3 spells CASSQDWGKSYNEQFF. In DNA, the CDR3 is TGTGCCAGCAGCCAAGATTGGGGGAAGTCCTACAATGAGCAGTTCTTC.

This clonotype was seen a few times. The V gene is TRBV6-2 or TRBV6-3, the J gene TRBJ2-5; D not certain. The CDR3 is made up of 11 amino acids. Trimming pared 0 bases from V and 10 bases from J, leaving 6 bases between. Germline-derived CDR1 and CDR2 are MNHEY and SVGEGT. The CDR3 here is CASSYSEDQYF. The CDR3, as DNA: TGTGCCAGCAGTTACTCCGAGGACCAGTACTTC.

The gene calls are TRBV6-1 and TRBJ2-7, with 11 nucleotides matching TRBD1. Germline CDR1 is MNHNS and CDR2 is SASEGT. V lost 6 bases, J lost 6 bases, and 10 bases stayed unmatched. The CDR3 runs 15 residues. CDR3 residues: CASRTGQGVFGEQYF. The CDR3 DNA reads as TGTGCCAGCAGAACGGGACAGGGGGTTTTCGGCGAGCAGTACTTC.

V gene TRBV6-1 combines with J gene TRBJ2-2, with TRBD2 as a possible D gene (6 bases). The CDR3 consists of 15 residues. Germline CDR1 MNHNS, CDR2 SASEGT. The ends were cut back, 7 bases at V and 5 bases at J, with 17 bases in the middle. The CDR3 bases are TGTGCCAGCACCCCCGGTGGGGGGAGGACCGGGGAGCTGTTTTTT. It yields the protein CASTPGGGRTGELFF.

The chain uses TRBV27 and TRBJ1-1, with 9 bases aligning to TRBD1. The J segment lost 1 base and the V segment lost 5 bases, leaving 11 bases of the junction unmatched. CDR1 is MNHEY and CDR2 is SMNVEV in the germline V gene (reference sequence). The CDR3 length is 17 residues. The chain's CDR3 is CASSLLGTGTPNTEAFF. The DNA of the CDR3 is TGTGCCAGCAGTCTGCTAGGGACAGGGACCCCGAACACTGAAGCTTTCTTT.

V gene TRBV20-1 combines with J gene TRBJ1-4, with D maybe TRBD1 (5 bases). The CDR3 covers 15 residues. The V end was cut by 6 bases, the J end by 6 bases, with 20 bases between. In germline, CDR1 is DFQATT, CDR2 SNEGSKA (reference sequence). CDR3 in DNA: TGCAGTGCCGCAACCCCGGGGCAGCTGGATGAAAAACTGTTTTTT. This gives the protein CSAATPGQLDEKLFF.

The chain carries TRBV5-1 and TRBJ2-3, with a weak D call TRBD2 (6 bases). Germline V gene lookup returns CDR1 SGHRS and CDR2 YFSETQ. This CDR3 comprises 15 residues. Trimming pared 0 bases from V and 3 bases from J, leaving 11 bases between. This CDR3 reads CASSLDGGETDTQYF. Here the CDR3 DNA reads TGCGCCAGCAGCTTGGACGGGGGAGAGACAGATACGCAGTATTTT.

V usage is TRBV19 and J usage is TRBJ2-3, with D possibly TRBD1 on 6 matching bases. The V gene's germline CDR1 is LNHDA and CDR2 SQIVND (reference sequence). Deletions cut 5 bases from V and 6 bases from J, with 12 bases between. The CDR3 runs to 13 residues. This CDR3 reads CASSALGADTQYF. The DNA for the CDR3 is TGTGCCAGTAGTGCCCTGGGGGCGGATACGCAGTATTTT. Variable domain in full (rest from reference TRBV19 and TRBJ2-3): DGGITQSPKYLFRKEGQNVTLSCEQNLNHDAMYWYRQDPGQGLRLIYYSQIVNDFQKGDIAEGYSVSREKKESFPLTVTSAQKNPTAFYLCASSALGADTQYFGPGTRLTVL.

V usage is TRBV28 and J usage is TRBJ2-1, with 12 bases aligning to TRBD2. Germline loops: CDR1 MDHEN, CDR2 SYDVKM. The CDR3 totals 14 residues. Trimming at V came to 6 bases and at J to 4 bases, leaving 1 base not matched to a gene. CDR3 sequence: CASRGLAGYNEQFF. The DNA of the CDR3 is TGTGCCAGCAGAGGACTAGCGGGGTACAATGAGCAGTTCTTC. Variable domain in full (rest from reference TRBV28 and TRBJ2-1): DVKVTQSSRYLVKRTGEKVFLECVQDMDHENMFWYRQDPGLGLRLIYFSYDVKMKEKGDIPEGYSVSREKKERFSLILESASTNQTSMYLCASRGLAGYNEQFFGPGTRLTVL.

CDR3 coding DNA: TGTGCCAGCAGCTATTGGGTGAACACCGGGGAGCTGTTTTTT. This gives the protein CASSYWVNTGELFF. The chain combines TRBV7-2 with TRBJ2-2; no definite D call. CDR3 length: 14 residues. CDR1 is SGHTA and CDR2 is FQGNSA in the germline V gene. Trimming pared 4 bases from V and 1 base from J, leaving 7 bases between.

The rearrangement uses TRBV24-1 and TRBJ1-1; TRBD1 matches at 11 bases. This CDR3 contains 12 residues. J gave up 1 base and V 12 bases, and 0 bases lay outside the gene matches. Germline assignment: CDR1 KGHDR and CDR2 SFDVKD. Here the CDR3 reads CAGTGGNTEAFF. The DNA for the CDR3 is TGTGCCGGGACAGGGGGGAACACTGAAGCTTTCTTT.

Only a few counts were recorded for this clonotype. This sequence joins TRBV7-2 and TRBJ1-2, with 9 positions matching TRBD1. This CDR3 has 13 residues. V lost 7 bases to trimming and J lost 6 bases; unmatched junction nucleotides: 6. CDR1 is SGHTA, CDR2 FQGNSA, per germline. CDR3 sequence: CASTPGTGNGYTF. The CDR3 coding sequence is TGTGCCAGCACCCCCGGGACAGGGAATGGCTACACCTTC.

This clonotype was recorded once. The CDR3 sequence is CASSSSNGANTEAFF. The CDR3 region has the DNA TGTGCCAGCAGTTCATCAAATGGGGCGAACACTGAAGCTTTCTTT. V gene TRBV6-2 or TRBV6-3 combines with J gene TRBJ1-1, with TRBD1 as a possible D gene (5 bases). There are 15 residues in the CDR3. Between the trimmed V and J ends, which lost 4 bases and 1 base, there was a span of 13 bases. In germline, CDR1 is MNHEY, CDR2 SVGEGT.

The gene calls are TRBV20-1 and TRBJ1-1, with a weak D call TRBD1 (6 bases). The germline V and J ends were trimmed by 2 bases and 3 bases, with 10 bases remaining between them. This CDR3 region has 13 residues. From germline, CDR1 is DFQATT and CDR2 SNEGSKA (reference sequence). The CDR3 is CSARQGTYTEAFF. The CDR3 DNA follows: TGCAGTGCTAGACAGGGGACGTACACTGAAGCTTTCTTT.

The gene calls are TRBV24-1 and TRBJ1-1; 10 bases fit TRBD1. The CDR3 spans 15 residues. V was clipped by 2 bases and J by 3 bases; unmatched bases: 2. Germline CDR1 is KGHDR and CDR2 is SFDVKD. The CDR3 nucleotides are TGTGCCACCAGTGATTCCGGGACAGGGGACACTGAAGCTTTCTTT. As protein: CATSDSGTGDTEAFF.

The J gene is TRBJ2-5, the V gene TRBV28, with D perhaps matching TRBD2 (7 bases). The CDR3 has 14 amino acids. Germline V gene lookup returns CDR1 MDHEN and CDR2 SYDVKM. Deletions cut 6 bases from V and 4 bases from J, with 15 bases between. The CDR3 loop reads CASRPLGGAETQYF. The CDR3 nucleotides read TGTGCCAGCAGGCCGTTAGGGGGGGCAGAGACCCAGTACTTC.

This clonotype appeared a single time. The chain joins TRBV6-1 to TRBJ1-1; no firm D call. Deletions cut 0 bases from V and 1 base from J, with 3 bases between. The germline V gene encodes CDR1 MNHNS and CDR2 SASEGT. The CDR3 length is 13 residues. CDR3 sequence reads: CASSEAGNTEAFF. CDR3 sequence (DNA): TGTGCCAGCAGTGAAGCAGGGAACACTGAAGCTTTCTTT.

The rearrangement links TRBV5-1 to TRBJ2-7; D possibly uses TRBD1 or TRBD2 (6 bases each). Trimming shortened V by 4 bases and J by 3 bases, and 14 bases separated the two germline ends. This CDR3 region has 14 residues. Germline V gene sequence: CDR1 SGHRS, CDR2 YFSETQ. The CDR3 loop is CASSPAGGNYEQYF. CDR3 bases: TGCGCCAGCAGCCCTGCCGGGGGCAACTACGAGCAGTACTTC.

The CDR3 sequence is CASSEFMNTEAFF. The CDR3 DNA follows: TGTGCCAGCAGTGAATTTATGAACACTGAAGCTTTCTTT. This chain joins TRBV6-1 and TRBJ1-1; D gene ambiguous. Germline loops: CDR1 MNHNS, CDR2 SASEGT. Trimming cost V 2 bases and J 0 bases, with 4 bases left between them. The CDR3 totals 13 residues.

This clonotype was seen only a few times. This chain connects TRBV7-2 to TRBJ1-3; D perhaps matches TRBD1 (5 bases). CDR3 length: 16 amino acids. V lost 2 bases to trimming and J lost 2 bases, with 13 bases between them. Per the germline V gene, CDR1 is SGHTA and CDR2 is FQGNSA. The CDR3 reads CASSLLGGITGNTIYF. CDR3 nucleotides: TGTGCCAGCAGCTTATTGGGGGGAATTACTGGAAACACCATATATTTT.

This clonotype was found once. The chain couples TRBV27 to TRBJ2-3; TRBD2 agrees at 9 bases. This CDR3 comprises 20 residues. J lost 1 base, V lost 6 bases, and 20 bases had no gene match. Germline-derived CDR1 and CDR2 are MNHEY and SMNVEV (reference sequence). The CDR3 here is CASSLDVAGALIKGTDTQYF. The CDR3 DNA is TGTGCCAGCAGCCTAGACGTAGCGGGGGCGCTAATAAAGGGCACAGATACGCAGTATTTT.

By frequency in the sample, this clonotype is medium-sized. The chain employs TRBV10-3 and TRBJ2-1; 13 bases line up with TRBD2. Per the germline V gene, CDR1 is ENHRY and CDR2 is SYGVKD. The V gene end was trimmed by 3 bases and the J gene end by 6 bases; junction bases not matched to a gene: 2. The CDR3 length is 15 residues. The CDR3 loop is CAISDRTSGSNEQFF. DNA for the CDR3: TGTGCCATCAGTGATAGGACTAGCGGGAGCAATGAGCAGTTCTTC.

The chain uses TRBV19 and TRBJ1-1; D gene ambiguous. Germline CDR1 and CDR2: LNHDA and SQIVND (reference sequence). This CDR3 has 15 amino acids. V lost 2 bases to trimming and J lost 1 base, with 11 bases between them. The CDR3 coding sequence is TGTGCCAGTAGTATAAGGGTCTTTACGAACACTGAAGCTTTCTTT. It translates to CASSIRVFTNTEAFF.

This chain uses TRBV30 with TRBJ1-1; D is undetermined. Germline loops: CDR1 GTSNPN, CDR2 SVGIG (reference sequence). This CDR3 region has 11 residues. V was cut by 2 bases and J by 7 bases, with 8 bases left in between. In nucleotides, the CDR3 is TGTGCCTGGAGTTTGGCAGGTGAAGCTTTCTTT. Translating gives CAWSLAGEAFF.

The V and J genes are TRBV7-3 and TRBJ2-1; 10 bases align to TRBD2. Germline-derived CDR1 and CDR2 are SGHTA and FQGTGA. CDR3 length: 14 residues. V lost 3 bases to trimming and J lost 9 bases; unmatched junction nucleotides: 5. CDR3 sequence reads: CASSFLAGEGEQFF. CDR3 DNA: TGTGCCAGCAGCTTTCTAGCGGGGGAAGGTGAGCAGTTCTTC.

The chain is built from TRBV27 and TRBJ1-6; 9 nucleotides line up with TRBD1. V lost 6 bases and J lost 0; bases outside the gene matches: 3. CDR1 is MNHEY and CDR2 is SMNVEV in the germline V gene (reference sequence). The CDR3 totals 16 residues. The CDR3 region is CASRGQGISYNSPLHF. CDR3 sequence (DNA): TGTGCCAGCAGAGGACAGGGGATCTCCTATAATTCACCCCTCCACTTT.

The V call is TRBV7-2, the J call TRBJ2-3; TRBD2 is a possible D gene (5 bases). Germline CDR1 and CDR2: SGHTA and FQGNSA. Trimming took off 5 bases at V and 4 bases at J, with 19 bases between the two ends. The CDR3 consists of 16 residues. CDR3 nucleotide sequence: TGTGCCAGCAGCCCCCAAGCGGCTTTAAGCGCAGATACGCAGTATTTT. As protein: CASSPQAALSADTQYF. The full variable domain, with the rest looked up from reference TRBV7-2 and TRBJ2-3, is GAGVSQSPSNKVTEKGKDVELRCDPISGHTALYWYRQSLGQGLEFLIYFQGNSAPDKSGLPSDRFSAERTGGSVSTLTIQRTQQEDSAVYLCASSPQAALSADTQYFGPGTRLTVL.